This T cell receptor beta chain was observed in a study of CD8+CD57+ T cells in acquired aplastic anemia. The wider study: Recorded DNA amounts for sorted CD4+ and CD8+ cells had an average of around 3 ug. Researchers reported that healthy donors averaged about 11 million reads for CD4+ cells. Overall study findings and caveats: Between patients and controls, CD8+ Simpson's diversity did not vary significantly. Patients had approximately 30 CD8+ CDR3 sequences in common with controls (the shared set).

Genomic DNA was employed as the template in profiling TCR beta VDJ and CDR3. MiXCR, run by TCRdb on the reads, gives a single entry per CDR3 protein. The table lists 400,000 to 450,000 distinct CDR3 sequences, about two thirds of them singletons, with 4% in the top ten. Germline V lookup: CDR1 ENHRY, CDR2 SYGVKD. The CDR3 is made up of 14 amino acids. V gave up 7 bases and J gave up 4 bases; unmatched junction bases: 6. This clonotype has a handful of counts. Its cognate antigen is unknown. Sequenced: sorted CD4+, CD8+, or CD8+CD57+ T cells (not recorded which) from PBMCs. The source of this sequence is a human donor in good health, serving as a control. The chain recombines TRBV10-3 with TRBJ2-7, with TRBD1 identical over 11 bases. The CDR3 loop reads CAIMGGTGGYEQYF. DNA for the CDR3: TGTGCCATCATGGGCGGGACAGGGGGATACGAGCAGTACTTC.